The sequence of this TCR beta chain was determined in a study of blood T cell repertoires in COVID-19. Study summary: Samples taken during acute and convalescent COVID-19 were collected in the United States, Italy and Spain. The cDNA or gDNA used as material had been derived from T cells, B-cell-depleted T cells, or PBMCs.

This clone was recorded a few times. Under the authors' procedure: Estimation of nucleated cell counts relied on the amplification of reference gene primers. The method was immunoSEQ multiplex PCR; TCRdb's version includes in-frame clones alone and lacks a portion of them. The V and J calls and clone size come from that table; D and trimming were worked out from the DNA. The data contain about 190,000 clones, roughly 80% of them singletons. The V segment lost 5 bases and the J segment 2 bases; nucleotides outside the gene matches: 9. Germline-derived CDR1 and CDR2 are LNHDA and SQIVND (reference sequence). The CDR3 has 15 residues.

The chain has TRBV19 and TRBJ2-7, with TRBD1 matching over 7 bases. The clonotype was recovered from a woman aged 50 to 60 with acute or convalescent COVID-19. The sequenced sample consisted of peripheral blood. The CDR3 nucleotides are TGTGCCAGTAGTGATCAAGAGGGGGCGGCCTACGAGCAGTACTTC. This sequence encodes CASSDQEGAAYEQYF.